This T cell receptor (beta chain) was found in a study of T cell clonotyping in hematopoietic cell transplantation. Only in-frame clones appear in the TCRdb table, and some are missing; sequencing was by immunoSEQ multiplex PCR. The profile shows over 5,000 clones, just under 90% of them singletons. The count of this clone is one. From germline, CDR1 is SGHVS and CDR2 FNYEAQ. This CDR3 is 14 amino acids long. V dropped 7 bases and J dropped 1 base, with 12 bases sitting between them. This sample comprised peripheral blood mononuclear cells, obtained 100 days after allogeneic stem cell transplant. The sequence derives from a female patient aged 40-50 years who had an allogeneic stem cell transplant from a related donor, so the T cells may come from the graft donor. Some clones in this sample may be carry-over from other donors' samples. The chain uses TRBV7-6 and TRBJ2-3; D might be TRBD2 (5 bases). CDR3 in amino acids: CASKELAGTDTQYF. DNA of the CDR3: TGTGCCAGCAAGGAGCTAGCTGGCACAGATACGCAGTATTTT.